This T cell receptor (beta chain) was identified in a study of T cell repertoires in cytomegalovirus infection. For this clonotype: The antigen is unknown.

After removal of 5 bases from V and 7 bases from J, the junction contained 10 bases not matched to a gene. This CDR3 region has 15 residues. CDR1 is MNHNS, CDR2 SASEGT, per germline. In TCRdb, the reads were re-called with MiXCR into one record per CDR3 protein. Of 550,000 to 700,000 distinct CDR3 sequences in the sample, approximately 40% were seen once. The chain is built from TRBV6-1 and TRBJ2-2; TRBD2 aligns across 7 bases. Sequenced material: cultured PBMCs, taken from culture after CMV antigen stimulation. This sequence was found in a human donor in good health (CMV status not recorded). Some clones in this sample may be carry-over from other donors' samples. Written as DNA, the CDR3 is TGTGCCAGCAGTTACGCGGGAGCTGGGTACGGGGAGCTGTTTTTT. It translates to CASSYAGAGYGELFF.